The 2 T cell receptor beta chains listed next were all sequenced from one sample in a study of CD8+ T cells in alopecia areata. In each case, RNA was isolated and then reverse transcribed into cDNA as the sequencing template. Only in-frame clones appear in the TCRdb table, and some are missing; sequencing was by immunoSEQ multiplex PCR. This table has 150,000 or so clones, around 47% appearing once. Sequencing was carried out using CD4+ T cells sorted from blood. The source of these receptors is a human donor with alopecia areata.

This chain joins TRBV30 and TRBJ2-1, with D perhaps TRBD2 (6 bases). From germline, CDR1 is GTSNPN and CDR2 SVGIG (reference sequence). The length of the CDR3 is 13 residues. V gave up 3 bases and J gave up 6 bases, with 12 bases separating them. The DNA for the CDR3 is TGTGCCTGGAGAGGTGGGAGGCCCAATGAGCAGTTCTTC. Translating gives CAWRGGRPNEQFF.

In regard to this clone: Other DNA sequences in the sample encode the same CDR3. The chain has TRBV5-1 and TRBJ2-3; no clear D gene. The CDR3 is 14 residues long. Germline V lookup: CDR1 SGHRS, CDR2 YFSETQ. The germline V and J ends were trimmed by 4 bases and 3 bases, with 12 bases remaining between them. CDR3 sequence reads: CASSPDISTDTQYF. The CDR3 nucleotides read TGCGCCAGCAGCCCCGACATTAGTACAGATACGCAGTATTTT.